The 27 T cell receptor beta chains below were found in one sample sequenced in a study of regulatory T cells in long-lasting Graves disease (dated by TCRdb to 2020 to 2023). The time point label for this specimen denotes: persistent/refractory GD, antithyroid drugs over 5 years with positive TRAb. For both TCR sequencing and RNA sequencing, RNA was extracted from PBMCs using TRIzol. The method was multiplex PCR. The sequencer listed for this sample is Illumina HiSeq 4000. TCR beta libraries were built with iRepertoire HTBI primers and Arm-PCR amplification of CDR3 regions. TCRdb handled the public reads itself, with Q25 trimming in fastp and clone calling in MiXCR, and kept productive beta chains. All rows with the same CDR3 protein become a single entry with the most common DNA and genes. The sample includes some 450,000 distinct CDR3 sequences, with roughly a quarter observed a single time. The ten largest make up roughly 30% of the sample.

The source material was peripheral blood mononuclear cells (PBMCs), sampled when the disease was refractory, from a patient treated with antithyroid drugs. These receptors came from a female donor with Graves disease.

This clonotype has a count of ten or more. J is TRBJ2-7 and V is TRBV7-2; 9 bases are a match to TRBD2. The CDR3 sequence is 15 residues long. Germline assignment: CDR1 SGHTA and CDR2 FQGNSA. V lost 5 bases, J lost 0 bases, and 5 bases stayed unmatched. The CDR3: CASSKNSGSSYEQYF. The DNA for the CDR3 is TGTGCCAGCAGCAAAAATAGCGGGAGCTCCTACGAGCAGTACTTC.

The rearrangement joins TRBV6-5 to TRBJ1-3; D not certain. The V and J ends lost 2 bases and 3 bases respectively, with 8 bases between them. There are 14 residues in the CDR3. Germline CDR1 and CDR2: MNHEY and SVGAGI. CDR3 DNA sequence: TGTGCCAGCAGTTACACGAGGGTTGGAAACACCATATATTTT. As protein: CASSYTRVGNTIYF.

Turning to this clonotype: This clone may be a read error of a much larger clone one base away. This chain links TRBV5-6 with TRBJ2-5; TRBD1 agrees at 7 bases. The CDR3 totals 14 residues. CDR1 and CDR2 (germline): SGHDT, YYEEEE. Unmatched junction bases numbered 5, after V lost 4 bases and J lost 2 bases. CDR3 coding DNA: TGTGCCAGCAGCCCCGGGACAGATCAAGAGACCCAGTACTTC. Translating gives CASSPGTDQETQYF.

About this clonotype: A much larger clone differs from this one at a single base, so this may be a read error. The V call is TRBV5-5, the J call TRBJ2-4, with D unresolved. The CDR3 is 14 amino acids. Germline V gene data show CDR1 as SGHKS and CDR2 as YYEKEE (reference sequence). CDR3 in amino acids: CANSSTSIDGREYF. The CDR3 bases are TGTGCCAACAGCTCGACCTCCATAGACGGACGCGAGTACTTC.

The rearrangement links TRBV4-2 to TRBJ2-7, with 8 bases that match TRBD1. V dropped 2 bases and J dropped 2; count of bases not matched to a gene: 5. Germline CDR1 and CDR2: LGHNA and YNFKEQ. The CDR3 is made up of 15 amino acids. In nucleotides, the CDR3 is TGTGCCAGCAGCCAAATAGGACAGGGAGCCTACGAGCAGTACTTC. Translated, it gives CASSQIGQGAYEQYF.

This clonotype was seen a few times. The V gene is TRBV12-3 or TRBV12-4, the J gene TRBJ2-1, with TRBD2 matching 12 bases. J lost 8 bases, V lost 5 bases, and 13 bases had no gene match. CDR3 length equals 17 residues. CDR3 DNA sequence: TGTGCCAGCAGTCCCAATCTAGCGGGAGGGGGAAACCATGAGCAGTTCTTC. It specifies CASSPNLAGGGNHEQFF.

The V call is TRBV30, the J call TRBJ1-2; no firm D call. Per the germline V gene, CDR1 is GTSNPN and CDR2 is SVGIG (reference sequence). The CDR3 runs 14 residues. The V end lost 0 bases, the J end lost 2 bases, and 10 bases lay between the germline ends. As DNA, the CDR3 is TGTGCCTGGAGTGTAATGGGCAGGAACTATGGCTACACCTTC. The encoded protein is CAWSVMGRNYGYTF. The full variable domain, rest sourced from reference TRBV30 and TRBJ1-2, is SQTIHQWPATLVQPVGSPLSLECTVEGTSNPNLYWYRQAAGRGLQLLFYSVGIGQISSEVPQNLSASRPQDRQFILSSKKLLLSDSGFYLCAWSVMGRNYGYTFGSGTRLTVV.

This sequence joins TRBV3-1 and TRBJ2-7; 7 bases map to TRBD2. CDR1 and CDR2 (germline): LGHDT, YNNKEL (reference sequence). V trimming: 1 base; J trimming: 7 bases; junction bases outside the gene matches: 10. The CDR3 spans 15 residues. Here the CDR3 reads CASSQGPGLPYEQYF. In nucleotides, the CDR3 is TGTGCCAGCAGCCAAGGCCCGGGACTACCTTATGAGCAGTACTTC.

In its sample, this clonotype was seen many times. This chain uses TRBV2 with TRBJ1-2; no definite D call. V was trimmed by 7 bases and J by 6 bases, leaving 0 bases between them. Germline CDR1 and CDR2: SNHLY and FYNNEI. CDR3 size: 8 residues. CDR3 protein: CASNGYTF. CDR3 bases: TGTGCCAGCAATGGCTACACCTTC.

J is TRBJ1-1 and V is TRBV7-2; no reliable D call. Trimming took off 5 bases at V and 0 bases at J, with 13 bases between the two ends. Germline V CDR1 and CDR2: SGHTA, FQGNSA. The CDR3 is 15 amino acids. CDR3 protein: CASSPRMRLNTEAFF. CDR3 nucleotide sequence: TGTGCCAGCAGCCCCCGGATGCGGTTGAACACTGAAGCTTTCTTT. Using reference TRBV7-2 and TRBJ1-1 for the parts outside the CDR3, the full variable domain is GAGVSQSPSNKVTEKGKDVELRCDPISGHTALYWYRQSLGQGLEFLIYFQGNSAPDKSGLPSDRFSAERTGGSVSTLTIQRTQQEDSAVYLCASSPRMRLNTEAFFGQGTRLTVV.

This CDR3 is CSARDQRGRKRQPQHF. For the CDR3, the DNA is TGCAGTGCTAGAGATCAAAGGGGGCGCAAGAGGCAGCCCCAGCATTTT. The chain couples TRBV20-1 to TRBJ1-5; 7 bases are a match to TRBD1. Losses at the gene ends were 0 bases for V and 7 bases for J; bases not matched to a gene: 12. The CDR3 sequence is 16 residues long. From germline, CDR1 is DFQATT and CDR2 SNEGSKA (reference sequence).

The J gene is TRBJ2-3, the V gene TRBV6-1; 7 nucleotides align to TRBD2. CDR1 MNHNS and CDR2 SASEGT come from the germline V gene. The CDR3 covers 14 residues. With V trimmed by 6 bases and J by 3 bases, 6 bases remained unmatched. The CDR3 loop reads CASRAGVGTDTQYF. The CDR3 DNA follows: TGTGCCAGCAGGGCGGGAGTGGGGACAGATACGCAGTATTTT.

The chain employs TRBV25-1 and TRBJ2-3; D might be TRBD2 (6 bases). In germline, CDR1 is MGHDK, CDR2 SYGVNS. CDR3 length: 14 residues. The V end was cut by 3 bases, the J end by 7 bases, with 14 bases between. CDR3 protein: CASSDLSLANTQYF. For the CDR3, the DNA is TGTGCCAGCAGTGACCTCTCTCTAGCGAATACGCAGTATTTT.

CDR3 nucleotide sequence: TGTGCCAGTAGGGCCAGCACCTACGAGCAGTACTTC. Translation gives CASRASTYEQYF. J is TRBJ2-7 and V is TRBV19, with D uncertain. There are 12 residues in the CDR3. CDR1 is LNHDA, CDR2 SQIVND, per germline (reference sequence). The ends were cut back, 6 bases at V and 2 bases at J, with 8 bases in the middle. Complete variable domain (other parts from reference TRBV19 and TRBJ2-7): DGGITQSPKYLFRKEGQNVTLSCEQNLNHDAMYWYRQDPGQGLRLIYYSQIVNDFQKGDIAEGYSVSREKKESFPLTVTSAQKNPTAFYLCASRASTYEQYFGPGTRLTVT.

The chain joins TRBV7-8 to TRBJ2-3; D might be TRBD2 (6 bases). The germline CDR1 and CDR2 sequences are SGHVS and FQNEAQ. CDR3 size: 14 residues. V was trimmed by 5 bases and J by 5 bases, leaving 14 bases between them. CDR3 protein: CASSPTGAGDTQYF. DNA for the CDR3: TGTGCCAGCAGCCCCACGGGAGCAGGAGATACGCAGTATTTT.

V and J are TRBV14 and TRBJ2-2; no firm D call. Trimming pared 5 bases from V and 10 bases from J, leaving 11 bases between. The CDR3 has 12 amino acids. Germline values: CDR1 SGHDN, CDR2 FVKESK. The CDR3 loop reads CASSSSGLELFF. CDR3 coding DNA: TGTGCCAGCAGCTCCTCTGGGTTGGAGCTGTTTTTT.

This clonotype showed up just once. The rearrangement uses TRBV2 and TRBJ2-5, with 9 nucleotides matching TRBD2. The end of the DNA fits TRBJ2-1 better, so the J call may be wrong. This CDR3 is 15 amino acids long. The germline gives CDR1 SNHLY, CDR2 FYNNEI. The DNA for the CDR3 is TGTGCCAGCAGGGGTAGTCTAGCGGGGTACAATGAGCAGTTCTTC. Its translation is CASRGSLAGYNEQFF.

In this sample, this clonotype turned up many times. The chain uses TRBV11-3 and TRBJ2-7; perhaps TRBD2 as D (6 bases). The CDR3 contains 15 residues. V was clipped by 1 base and J by 5 bases, with 15 bases between them. Germline CDR1 reads SGHNT; CDR2 reads YENEEA. This chain's CDR3 is CASSLGGTTHNEQYF. The DNA for the CDR3 is TGTGCCAGCAGCTTAGGCGGGACCACACACAACGAGCAGTACTTC. Combining the CDR3 with reference TRBV11-3 and TRBJ2-7 gives the whole variable domain EAGVVQSPRYKIIEKKQPVAFWCNPISGHNTLYWYLQNLGQGPELLIRYENEEAVDDSQLPKDRFSAERLKGVDSTLKIQPAELGDSAVYLCASSLGGTTHNEQYFGPGTRLTVT.

A note on this clonotype: At one boundary the junction diverges from the germline segment, which might be a read error. V gene TRBV20-1 combines with J gene TRBJ1-5; D is perhaps TRBD1 (5 bases). Germline CDR1 reads DFQATT; CDR2 reads SNEGSKA (reference sequence). The CDR3 covers 15 residues. Here the CDR3 reads CSARDPGGGNQPQHF. The CDR3 DNA reads TGCAGTGCTCGAGACCCGGGGGGGGGCAATCAGCCCCAGCATTTT.

The table lists this clonotype with a few counts. The genes are TRBV29-1 and TRBJ1-2; possibly TRBD1 for D (6 bases). The CDR3 length is 13 residues. Germline CDR1 is SQVTM and CDR2 is ANQGSEA. V dropped 0 bases and J dropped 7 bases, with 12 bases sitting between them. The DNA for the CDR3 is TGCAGCGTTGAAGATGGGGGGACAAGTGGCTACACCTTC. Translation gives CSVEDGGTSGYTF.

The sample holds many counts of this clonotype. This chain uses TRBV20-1 with TRBJ1-2; 11 bases map to TRBD1. CDR1 and CDR2 from the germline V gene are DFQATT and SNEGSKA (reference sequence). V trimming: 6 bases; J trimming: 4 bases; junction bases outside the gene matches: 4. The CDR3 spans 13 residues. CDR3 residues: CSATGTGGYGYTF. As DNA, the CDR3 is TGCAGTGCCACCGGGACAGGGGGCTATGGCTACACCTTC.

The gene calls are TRBV27 and TRBJ1-2, with a weak D call TRBD1 (5 bases). CDR3 length: 13 amino acids. The V gene's germline CDR1 is MNHEY and CDR2 SMNVEV (reference sequence). Trimming left V 8 bases short and J 6 bases short, with 16 bases between. As DNA, the CDR3 is TGTGCCAGCCGCGGGGCCGGGTCGCATGGCTACACCTTC. This codes for CASRGAGSHGYTF.

At least ten counts were recorded for this clonotype. The chain uses TRBV7-3 and TRBJ2-5; D unresolved. Between the trimmed V and J ends, which lost 5 bases and 3 bases, there was a span of 16 bases. Germline-derived CDR1 and CDR2 are SGHTA and FQGTGA. The CDR3 is 15 residues long. The CDR3 reads CASSPNAQPKETQYF. The CDR3 nucleotides are TGTGCCAGCAGCCCAAATGCCCAGCCTAAAGAGACCCAGTACTTC.

This clonotype has a count of ten or more. The rearrangement links TRBV12-3 or TRBV12-4 to TRBJ2-7; 7 bases align to TRBD2. With 3 bases clipped from V and 2 bases from J, the junction kept 4 bases outside the gene matches. The CDR3 sequence is 14 residues long. The chain's CDR3 is CASSFFAGAYEQYF. The DNA for the CDR3 is TGTGCCAGCAGTTTCTTCGCGGGAGCCTACGAGCAGTACTTC.

This clonotype came up many times. The V call is TRBV15, the J call TRBJ1-2; 7 nucleotides line up with TRBD1. V was clipped by 0 bases and J by 13 bases; unmatched bases: 5. The germline gives CDR1 LNHNV, CDR2 YYDKDF (reference sequence). The length of the CDR3 is 12 residues. This chain's CDR3 is CATSRDLTGCTF. The CDR3 DNA sequence: TGTGCCACCAGCAGAGATCTGACAGGGTGCACCTTC.

This clonotype showed up just a few times. The chain couples TRBV30 to TRBJ1-5; TRBD1 aligns across 10 bases. V lost 2 bases and J lost 6; bases outside the gene matches: 4. The CDR3 sequence is 14 residues long. CDR1 and CDR2 (germline): GTSNPN, SVGIG (reference sequence). This CDR3 reads CAWSTGTGVQPQHF. The DNA of the CDR3 is TGTGCCTGGAGTACCGGGACAGGGGTTCAGCCCCAGCATTTT.

There are a few counts of this clonotype. This sequence joins TRBV5-6 and TRBJ2-5, with D perhaps given as TRBD1 or TRBD2 (6 bases each). V shed 5 bases and J shed 1 base, with 12 bases lying between them. Looked up from germline, CDR1 is SGHDT and CDR2 is YYEEEE. The CDR3 has 14 amino acids. The CDR3 here is CASRKQGLQETQYF. CDR3 DNA sequence: TGTGCCAGCAGGAAACAGGGACTCCAAGAGACCCAGTACTTC.